This T cell receptor (beta chain) came from a study of blood T cell repertoires in COVID-19. The CDR3 totals 18 residues. Germline V lookup: CDR1 SGHRS, CDR2 YFSETQ. The V and J ends lost 0 bases and 1 base, in that order; junction bases with no gene match: 5. Clones were sequenced by immunoSEQ multiplex PCR, and TCRdb holds only the in-frame ones, with some missing. Here the sample spans 250,000 to 300,000 clones, less than 90% being singletons. The sequenced material came from peripheral blood. The sequence was obtained from an older woman with COVID-19, enrolled during active disease. The V and J genes are TRBV5-1 and TRBJ2-1, with TRBD2 matching over 12 bases. The CDR3 DNA reads TGCGCCAGCAGCTTGGTGCTAGCGGGGGGGCCATCCTACAATGAGCAGTTCTTC. Amino acids: CASSLVLAGGPSYNEQFF.